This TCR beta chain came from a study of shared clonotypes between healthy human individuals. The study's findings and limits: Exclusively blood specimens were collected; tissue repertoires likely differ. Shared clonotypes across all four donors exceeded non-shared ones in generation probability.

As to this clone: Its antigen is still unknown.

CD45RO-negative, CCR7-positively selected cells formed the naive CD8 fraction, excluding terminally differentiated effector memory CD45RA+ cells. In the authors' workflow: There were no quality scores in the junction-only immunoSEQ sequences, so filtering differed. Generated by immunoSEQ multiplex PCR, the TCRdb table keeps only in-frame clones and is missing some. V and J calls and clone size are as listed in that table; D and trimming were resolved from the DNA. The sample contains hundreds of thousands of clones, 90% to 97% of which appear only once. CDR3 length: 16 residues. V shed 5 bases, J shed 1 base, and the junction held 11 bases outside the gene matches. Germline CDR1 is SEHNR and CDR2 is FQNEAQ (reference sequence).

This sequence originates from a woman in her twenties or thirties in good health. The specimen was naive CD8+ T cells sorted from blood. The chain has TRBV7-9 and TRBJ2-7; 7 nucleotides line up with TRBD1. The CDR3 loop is CASSPHRDSGSYEQYF. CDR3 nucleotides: TGTGCCAGCAGCCCACACCGGGACAGTGGGTCCTACGAGCAGTACTTC.